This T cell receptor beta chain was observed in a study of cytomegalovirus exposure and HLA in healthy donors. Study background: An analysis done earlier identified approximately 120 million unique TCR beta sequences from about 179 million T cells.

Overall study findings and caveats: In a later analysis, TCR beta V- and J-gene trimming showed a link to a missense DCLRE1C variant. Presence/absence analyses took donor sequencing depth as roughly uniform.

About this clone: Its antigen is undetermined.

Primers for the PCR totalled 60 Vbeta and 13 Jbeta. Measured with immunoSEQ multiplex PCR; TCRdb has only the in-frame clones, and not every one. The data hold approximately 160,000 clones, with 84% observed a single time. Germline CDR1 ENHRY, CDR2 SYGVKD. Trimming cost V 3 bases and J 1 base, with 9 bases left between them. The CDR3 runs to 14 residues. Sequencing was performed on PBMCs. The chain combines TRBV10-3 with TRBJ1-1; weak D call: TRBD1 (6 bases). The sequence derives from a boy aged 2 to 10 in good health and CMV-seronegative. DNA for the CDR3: TGTGCCATCAGTGACACGGACAGGAACACTGAAGCTTTCTTT. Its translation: CAISDTDRNTEAFF.